Each of the 17 T cell receptor beta chains below was sequenced from the same sample in a study of T cells in lung cancer brain metastases. The repertoire was sequenced with immunoSEQ multiplex PCR; TCRdb's copy has only in-frame clones and lacks some. The sample has about 2,300 clones, roughly 91% seen once; the top ten hold approximately 3.4%. The sample comprised tumor tissue from the primary lung tumor. These receptors all come from a man aged 70 or older with non-small cell lung cancer.

The chain carries TRBV2 and TRBJ2-6; either TRBD1 or TRBD2 may supply D (5 bases each). V gave up 6 bases and J gave up 2 bases, with 8 bases separating them. The CDR3 sequence is 14 residues long. CDR1 is SNHLY, CDR2 FYNNEI, per germline. DNA for the CDR3: TGTGCCAGCAGAGAGGGGACTGGGGCCAACGTCCTGACTTTC. Its protein product is CASREGTGANVLTF.

The rearrangement uses TRBV19 and TRBJ1-5; D is undetermined. The V gene's germline CDR1 is LNHDA and CDR2 SQIVND (reference sequence). Trimming took 1 base from V and 1 from J, leaving 11 bases between them. CDR3 size: 16 residues. CDR3 sequence (DNA): TGTGCCAGTAGTATAGTAGGCACGGTAAGCAATCAGCCCCAGCATTTT. Protein product: CASSIVGTVSNQPQHF.

The chain employs TRBV7-3 and TRBJ2-2; no definite D call. Deletions cut 2 bases from V and 7 bases from J, with 5 bases between. Germline V gene lookup returns CDR1 SGHTA and CDR2 FQGTGA. This CDR3 region has 12 residues. As DNA, the CDR3 is TGTGCCAGCAGCTTATCTCACGGGGAGCTGTTTTTT. Its translation: CASSLSHGELFF.

The V and J genes are TRBV5-8 and TRBJ2-7; unclear D gene. Per germline, CDR1 SGHTS and CDR2 YDEGEE. V dropped 6 bases and J dropped 0 bases, with 16 bases sitting between them. This CDR3 comprises 15 residues. For the CDR3, the DNA is TGTGCCAGCAACTCACAAGGGCTCAGCTCCTACGAGCAGTACTTC. As protein: CASNSQGLSSYEQYF. Full variable domain (outside the CDR3, taken from reference TRBV5-8 and TRBJ2-7): EAGVTQSPTHLIKTRGQQATLRCSPISGHTSVYWYQQALGLGLQFLLWYDEGEERNRGNFPPRFSGRQFPNYSSELNVNALELEDSALYLCASNSQGLSSYEQYFGPGTRLTVT.

The gene calls are TRBV7-2 and TRBJ2-7, with D possibly being TRBD2 (5 bases). V lost 0 bases and J lost 3, with 6 bases in between. This CDR3 region has 13 residues. Germline values: CDR1 SGHTA, CDR2 FQGNSA. CDR3 in DNA: TGTGCCAGCAGCTTAGCACGGGACTACGAGCAGTACTTC. This translates into CASSLARDYEQYF.

This chain links TRBV9 with TRBJ1-3, with 12 bases aligning to TRBD1. The germline V gene encodes CDR1 SGDLS and CDR2 YYNGEE. The CDR3 extends over 16 amino acids. J was trimmed by 9 bases and V by 4 bases; bases with no gene match: 11. The DNA for the CDR3 is TGTGCCAGCAGCCCCGGGACAGGGGGCGGAGGGGGCACCATATATTTT. It translates to CASSPGTGGGGGTIYF. Full variable domain (rest looked up from reference TRBV9 and TRBJ1-3): DSGVTQTPKHLITATGQRVTLRCSPRSGDLSVYWYQQSLDQGLQFLIQYYNGEERAKGNILERFSAQQFPDLHSELNLSSLELGDSALYFCASSPGTGGGGGTIYFGEGSWLTVV.

The chain links TRBV5-6 to TRBJ1-4, with D uncertain. V lost 3 bases and J 5 bases, leaving 8 bases between the germline ends. The CDR3 totals 13 residues. Germline values: CDR1 SGHDT, CDR2 YYEEEE. This CDR3 reads CASSSGPNEKLFF. CDR3 nucleotide sequence: TGTGCCAGCAGCTCCGGACCCAATGAAAAACTGTTTTTT.

As to this clone: One end of the junction varies from germline; a read error may be responsible. The chain has TRBV5-1 and TRBJ2-7; no definite D call. This CDR3 is 11 amino acids long. Germline CDR1 reads SGHRS; CDR2 reads YFSETQ. Here the CDR3 DNA reads TGCGCCAGCAGCTACAGCGACGAGCAGTATTTC. Translation: CASSYSDEQYF.

V usage is TRBV5-6 and J usage is TRBJ2-7; D unclear. V was shortened by 0 bases and J by 3 bases, with 13 bases between the two germline ends. CDR3 length: 15 amino acids. Germline V gene data show CDR1 as SGHDT and CDR2 as YYEEEE. The DNA of the CDR3 is TGTGCCAGCAGCTTGGGGACGGGTGGTTTCTACGAGCAGTACTTC. It specifies CASSLGTGGFYEQYF.

The chain joins TRBV5-1 to TRBJ1-2; possible D gene TRBD1, 6 bases. V was pared by 4 bases and J by 2 bases, with 12 bases between. This CDR3 is 14 amino acids long. From germline, CDR1 is SGHRS and CDR2 YFSETQ. The CDR3 region has the DNA TGCGCCAGCAGCCACACCCAGGGGAACTATGGCTACACCTTC. Its translation is CASSHTQGNYGYTF.

This rearrangement joins TRBV7-4 to TRBJ1-1; no firm D call. The CDR3 runs 12 residues. V was pared by 2 bases and J by 5 bases, with 6 bases between. Germline-derived CDR1 and CDR2 are SGHVT and SQSDAQ. In nucleotides, the CDR3 is TGTGCCAGCAGCTTAATGAGTACTGAAGCTTTCTTT. It yields the protein CASSLMSTEAFF. The variable domain in full, with the rest retrieved from reference TRBV7-4 and TRBJ1-1, is GAGVSQSPRYKVAKRGRDVALRCDSISGHVTLYWYRQTLGQGSEVLTYSQSDAQRDKSGRPSGRFSAERPERSVSTLKIQRTEQGDSAVYLCASSLMSTEAFFGQGTRLTVV.

The CDR3 DNA reads TGCGCCAGCGGACAGGAAACTACCCCCTACGAGCAGTACTTC. Its translation: CASGQETTPYEQYF. The J gene is TRBJ2-7, the V gene TRBV5-1; 7 nucleotides align to TRBD1. The V gene end was trimmed by 7 bases and the J gene end by 2 bases; junction bases not matched to a gene: 9. Per the germline V gene, CDR1 is SGHRS and CDR2 is YFSETQ. CDR3 length: 14 residues.

V usage is TRBV5-1 and J usage is TRBJ2-1; 8 positions agree with TRBD2. CDR1 SGHRS and CDR2 YFSETQ come from the germline V gene. The CDR3 spans 20 residues. Trimming removed 4 bases from V and 2 bases from J; junction bases left unmatched: 20. CDR3 sequence: CASSPASGTAGGYTYNEQFF. The CDR3 region has the DNA TGCGCCAGCAGCCCGGCTTCGGGGACTGCGGGAGGTTATACCTACAATGAGCAGTTCTTC.

This clone was observed a handful of times. V is TRBV29-1 and J is TRBJ2-4; D gene uncertain. Trimming took off 7 bases at V and 1 base at J, with 8 bases between the two ends. The CDR3 spans 12 residues. The germline CDR1 and CDR2 sequences are SQVTM and ANQGSEA. CDR3 in amino acids: CSAMGAKNIQYF. CDR3 bases: TGCAGCGCAATGGGGGCCAAAAACATTCAGTACTTC.

This sequence joins TRBV29-1 and TRBJ1-3, with D maybe TRBD1 (6 bases). CDR1 is SQVTM and CDR2 is ANQGSEA in the germline V gene. Trimming removed 4 bases from V and 14 bases from J, with 27 bases in between. The CDR3 sequence is 15 residues long. The chain's CDR3 is CSVVGGLTSGNTVYF. The CDR3 DNA sequence: TGCAGCGTTGTCGGGGGCCTGACCTCTGGAAATACCGTATATTTT.

About this clone itself: At one end the junction does not follow the germline gene, possibly because of a read error. The chain uses TRBV13 and TRBJ2-7; TRBD1 matches at 8 bases. The CDR3 runs 17 residues. Germline assignment: CDR1 PRHDT and CDR2 FYEKMQ (reference sequence). The CDR3 coding sequence is TGTGCTAGCAGCTCCGCCTTTGAGGACAGGGCGTTCGACGAGCAGTACTTC. This encodes CASSSAFEDRAFDEQYF.

This clone was counted a single time. The V and J genes are TRBV30 and TRBJ1-5; weak D call: TRBD1 (6 bases). V was cut by 0 bases and J by 6 bases, with 12 bases left in between. Germline loops: CDR1 GTSNPN, CDR2 SVGIG (reference sequence). This CDR3 region has 14 residues. CDR3 residues: CAWSVGQGFQPQHF. CDR3 nucleotides: TGTGCCTGGAGTGTGGGCCAGGGGTTTCAGCCCCAGCATTTT.